This T cell receptor beta chain was found in a study of blood T cell repertoires in COVID-19 (dated by TCRdb to the early 2020s). Notes on the research overall: The collaborator samples originated in the United States, Italy and Spain and spanned the acute and convalescent phases of COVID-19. Samples came from the ongoing ImmuneRACE study (first 160 participants) plus 1,254 subjects from 6 global collaborators. The material from the prospective study consisted of cDNA or gDNA derived from T cells, B-cell-depleted T cells, or PBMCs. The repertoires were made available in a free public database intended to serve as a resource for research on the immune response to SARS-CoV-2. Sample metadata almost always included a de-identified subject ID, COVID-19 status, age in years and sex. Where available, HLA class I and class II types were obtained from metadata supplied by the sample provider rather than from assay-based typing. The dataset comprised deeply sampled blood TCRbeta repertoires from subjects exposed to, actively infected with, or recovered from COVID-19. Results the study describes overall, beyond this receptor: How much clinical and demographic metadata was included differed by source and by participant, and the metadata was provided uncurated.

Relative to germline, V is missing 4 bases and J is missing 7 bases, with 8 bases of the junction outside any gene match. The CDR1 and CDR2 encoded by the germline V gene are SGHRS and YFSETQ. The CDR3 has 14 amino acids, counting the end cysteine and phenylalanine. The sequence is cut down to CDR3 DNA, 42 bases in frame from base 1. To note about this clone: Its antigen is not yet known. Base quality data are lacking; no much larger clone is found one base away.

TCRbeta CDR3 regions were amplified from genomic DNA by means of the immunoSEQ Assay, a bias-controlled multiplex PCR. Under the source paper's analysis protocol: The number of nucleated cells in each sample was estimated by amplification of reference gene primers within the assay. To quantify the absolute abundance of each unique TCRbeta CDR3 rearrangement, sequence reads were collapsed and filtered. For each sample, productive Simpson clonality was calculated as the square root of Simpson's diversity index over productive rearrangements. In TCRdb, the immuneACCESS table is reduced to in-frame sequences with V and J assigned. These tables do not hold every clone; where another copy was compared, an unresolved V gene accounts for under half, and the others remain unexplained. V and J calls and clone size follow that table, whereas D and trimming were derived from the DNA. In all, the sample holds about 160,000 clones, and approximately 80% of those were seen once. The top ten hold 3% to 3.5% of the sample.

In the prospective study, participants were 18 to 89 years old, resided in about 25 geographic areas of the United States, and were enrolled through a virtual design. In the prospective study, participants were assigned to cohorts based on the clinical history participants reported in a screening survey and a study questionnaire. Recovered participants in ImmuneRACE Cohort 3 were defined as having two consecutive negative NP/OP PCR tests, clearance from a healthcare professional, or resolution of symptoms. Each participant in the prospective study had whole blood, serum and a nasopharyngeal or oropharyngeal swab collected by mobile phlebotomists. Participants in the prospective study had the option to provide additional blood draws and questionnaires over a roughly two-month period. Prospective study blood samples were shipped either frozen or at room temperature before DNA extraction.

The receptor's source is a woman aged 60-75 years who had recovered from COVID-19. The chain is encoded by TRBV5-1 joined to TRBJ2-7; 10 bases in the junction line up with TRBD2. The sequenced sample consisted of PBMCs or T cells enriched from blood (not recorded which). The bases are TGCGCCAGCAGCCCGGGACTAGCGTCGGTGGAGCAGTACTTC. Its protein is CASSPGLASVEQYF.